Listed below are T cell receptor beta chains from one sample, sequenced in a study of T cells in Graves' hyperthyroidism and ophthalmopathy. TCRdb re-derived calls from the multiplex PCR reads in MiXCR, one entry per CDR3 protein. The sample yields about 400,000 distinct CDR3 sequences, more than 12% seen once. Sequences were obtained from blood. These receptors were taken from a man over 45 with Graves' ophthalmopathy. The CDR3 runs from the conserved cysteine through the conserved F or W. D genes are given only for firm matches. Clone size, where shown, is once, few, many, or a class for clones that have expanded.

V gene	J gene	clone size	D gene	CDR3 protein	CDR3 DNA
TRBV20-1	TRBJ2-1	many	TRBD1	CSASIPQGVNEQFF	TGCAGTGCTAGCATCCCGCAGGGGGTGAATGAGCAGTTCTTC
TRBV4-1	TRBJ2-7	few	.	CASSPGTTNEQYF	TGCGCCAGCAGCCCCGGGACCACCAACGAGCAGTACTTC
TRBV14	TRBJ2-5	many	.	CASSQGVTQYF	TGTGCCAGCAGCCAAGGGGTGACCCAGTACTTC
TRBV12-3/TRBV12-4	TRBJ1-6	many	TRBD1	CASRTGDYNSPLHF	TGTGCCAGCCGGACAGGGGACTATAATTCACCCCTCCACTTT
TRBV15	TRBJ2-2	few	.	CATSRDPGPNTGELFF	TGTGCCACCAGCAGAGATCCAGGGCCGAACACCGGGGAGCTGTTTTTT
TRBV7-9	TRBJ2-7	many	TRBD1	CASSTTGQAYEQYF	TGTGCCAGCAGCACCACCGGACAGGCCTACGAGCAGTACTTC
TRBV12-3/TRBV12-4	TRBJ2-2	few	TRBD1	CASSGTGFGTGELFF	TGTGCCAGCAGCGGGACAGGGTTTGGCACCGGGGAGCTGTTTTTT
TRBV7-9	TRBJ2-2	few	.	CASSFVSGGTGELFF	TGTGCCAGCAGCTTTGTCTCGGGCGGCACCGGGGAGCTGTTTTTT
TRBV7-2	TRBJ2-1	.	TRBD2	CASSLGEAGRGWDADYNEQFF	TGTGCCAGCAGCTTAGGGGAAGCGGGGCGTGGGTGGGACGCCGATTACAATGAGCAGTTCTTC
TRBV6-1	TRBJ2-2	many	.	CASKSASTTVPGELFF	TGTGCCAGCAAGTCGGCGAGCACTACTGTCCCCGGGGAGCTGTTTTTT
TRBV5-1	TRBJ2-3	.	.	CASSLAGSPTDTQYF	TGCGCCAGCAGCTTGGCCGGGAGCCCAACAGATACGCAGTATTTT
TRBV10-3	TRBJ1-1	.	.	CATFRDGARDTEAFF	TGTGCCACCTTCCGGGACGGAGCCCGCGACACTGAAGCTTTCTTT
TRBV6-2/TRBV6-3	TRBJ2-1	few	TRBD2	CATTGLAGVGEQFF	TGTGCCACCACAGGACTAGCGGGAGTGGGTGAGCAGTTCTTC
TRBV5-1	TRBJ1-4	many	.	CASSLAGEKLFF	TGCGCCAGCAGCTTGGCAGGTGAAAAACTGTTTTTT
TRBV7-8	TRBJ1-1	many	.	CASSLARLNTEAFF	TGTGCCAGCAGCTTAGCGCGGCTAAACACTGAAGCTTTCTTT
TRBV29-1	TRBJ2-7	.	.	CSTLTGPHEQYF	TGCAGCACATTGACGGGCCCCCACGAGCAGTACTTC
TRBV12-3/TRBV12-4	TRBJ2-7	.	.	CASSTGVFYEQYF	TGTGCCAGCAGTACAGGTGTCTTCTACGAGCAGTACTTC
TRBV2	TRBJ2-5	many	TRBD1	CASKKAGQDKETQYF	TGTGCCAGCAAGAAGGCAGGACAGGATAAAGAGACCCAGTACTTC
TRBV7-9	TRBJ2-5	many	TRBD1	CASSARDREETQYF	TGTGCCAGCAGCGCTCGAGACAGGGAAGAGACCCAGTACTTC
TRBV20-1	TRBJ2-7	.	TRBD2	CSATPASGRLSYEQYF	TGCAGTGCTACCCCGGCTAGCGGGAGGCTCTCCTACGAGCAGTACTTC
TRBV3-1	TRBJ2-1	many	.	CASSQDPRVMSSYNEQFF	TGTGCCAGCAGCCAAGATCCTAGGGTGATGAGCTCCTACAATGAGCAGTTCTTC
TRBV7-2	TRBJ2-7	.	TRBD2	CASSLGLAGDSYEQYF	TGTGCCAGCAGCCTGGGACTAGCGGGAGACTCCTACGAGCAGTACTTC
TRBV4-1	TRBJ1-5	few	TRBD1	CASSPSRGGAGNQPQHF	TGCGCCAGCAGCCCAAGCCGAGGGGGCGCCGGCAATCAGCCCCAGCATTTT